Listed below are T cell receptor beta chains from one sample, sequenced in a study of cytomegalovirus exposure and HLA in healthy donors. The protocol was immunoSEQ multiplex PCR, while the TCRdb copy is restricted to in-frame clones and leaves out a portion. The sample contains 100,000 or so clones, around 84% of which appear only once. The sample comprised PBMCs. These receptors all come from a man between 18 and 29 years old in good health and CMV-seropositive. Each CDR3 is given with its conserved first and last residue. A D gene is named only where the DNA matches it firmly. Clone size, where shown, is once, few, many, or a class for clones that have expanded.

clone_size,v_call,j_call,cdr3_length,d_call,cdr3_aa,cdr3_nt
-,TRBV19,TRBJ2-5,13,TRBD2,CASSMGGKETQYF,TGTGCCAGTAGTATGGGGGGGAAGGAGACCCAGTACTTC
-,TRBV9,TRBJ1-2,15,-,CASSVFSQGNYGYTF,TGTGCCAGCAGCGTATTTTCACAGGGAAACTATGGCTACACCTTC
-,TRBV7-9,TRBJ2-1,14,-,CASSPRESYNEQFF,TGTGCCAGCAGCCCAAGAGAGTCCTACAATGAGCAGTTCTTC
-,TRBV27,TRBJ1-2,14,TRBD1,CASSLSGGGYGYTF,TGTGCCAGCAGTTTATCAGGGGGCGGGTATGGCTACACCTTC
-,TRBV2,TRBJ1-2,15,-,CASSGRTSLSYGYTF,TGTGCCAGCAGCGGTAGGACTTCCCTATCCTATGGCTACACCTTC
-,TRBV5-4,TRBJ2-1,16,TRBD2,CASSLGSGVTYNEQFF,TGTGCCAGCAGCTTGGGTAGCGGGGTGACCTACAATGAGCAGTTCTTC
-,TRBV19,TRBJ1-2,15,TRBD1,CASSEAGRGLWSYTF,TGTGCCAGTAGTGAAGCGGGCAGGGGGCTTTGGTCCTACACCTTC
-,TRBV5-1,TRBJ1-4,15,-,CASSLAGVPNEKLFF,TGCGCCAGCAGCTTGGCAGGGGTACCTAATGAAAAACTGTTTTTT
few,TRBV5-8,TRBJ2-2,14,TRBD1,CASRRTGNTGELFF,TGTGCCAGCAGGCGGACAGGGAACACCGGGGAGCTGTTTTTT
-,TRBV7-6,TRBJ2-3,13,-,CASSLALTDTQYF,TGTGCCAGCAGCTTAGCCCTCACAGATACGCAGTATTTT